This TCR beta chain was recorded in a study of T cell responses to AZD1222 COVID-19 vaccine. Concerning this clone itself: As yet, its antigen is unknown.

The V gene's germline CDR1 is LGHNA and CDR2 YSLEER. The CDR3 has 15 residues. With V trimmed by 4 bases and J by 5 bases, 7 bases remained unmatched. Profiled with immunoSEQ multiplex PCR; TCRdb holds only in-frame clones, not every one. The sample consists of around 120,000 clones, more than 90% of them appearing once. Study-wide results and limits: Seropositive at baseline were only a handful of AZD1222 recipients. There were vaccine-associated CD4 TCRs across spike, dominant at 160-218 and 743-854. The donor cohort was predominantly white British with a female majority, and clonal diversity may have been underestimated.

The clonotype originates from an adult who received the AZD1222 COVID-19 vaccine. Here the sequenced sample was peripheral blood, taken 28 days after the second AZD1222 dose. The chain is built from TRBV4-3 and TRBJ2-2; 7 bases line up with TRBD1. CDR3: CASSLRQGRTGELFF. The CDR3 nucleotides read TGCGCCAGCAGCCTTCGACAGGGAAGGACCGGGGAGCTGTTTTTT.